One and the same sample provided the 23 T cell receptor beta chains below, sequenced in a study of T cells after yellow fever vaccination. Using its own MiXCR run on the 5' RACE reads, TCRdb lists one record per CDR3 protein. The sample carries 400,000 or so distinct CDR3 sequences, approximately 19% recorded once. This sample comprised PBMCs, obtained before the yellow fever booster vaccination. These receptors originate from a man younger than 30 who received the YFV17D yellow fever vaccine.

This clonotype was counted only a few times. The rearrangement joins TRBV6-2 or TRBV6-3 to TRBJ2-3; D remains ambiguous. The CDR3 runs 12 residues. CDR1 MNHEY and CDR2 SVGEGT come from the germline V gene. V lost 0 bases and J 4 bases, leaving 2 bases between the germline ends. CDR3 sequence: CASSYSPDTQYF. CDR3 sequence (DNA): TGTGCCAGCAGTTACTCTCCAGATACGCAGTATTTT.

J is TRBJ2-2 and V is TRBV4-2; 11 positions agree with TRBD1. CDR3 size: 16 residues. The germline V gene has CDR1 LGHNA and CDR2 YNFKEQ. V lost 7 bases to trimming and J lost 6 bases; unmatched junction nucleotides: 10. The CDR3 sequence: CASNRDRGSIAGELFF. CDR3 DNA: TGTGCCAGCAACCGGGACAGGGGGAGTATAGCCGGGGAGCTGTTTTTT.

The V and J genes are TRBV11-2 and TRBJ1-2, with D unresolved. The germline V gene has CDR1 SGHAT and CDR2 FQNNGV. This CDR3 is 14 amino acids long. Trimming took 1 base from V and 3 from J, leaving 9 bases between them. The CDR3 nucleotides are TGTGCCAGCAGCTTAGGAGGGATTGACTATGGCTACACCTTC. Residues: CASSLGGIDYGYTF. Full variable domain (outside the CDR3, taken from reference TRBV11-2 and TRBJ1-2): EAGVAQSPRYKIIEKRQSVAFWCNPISGHATLYWYQQILGQGPKLLIQFQNNGVVDDSQLPKDRFSAERLKGVDSTLKIQPAKLEDSAVYLCASSLGGIDYGYTFGSGTRLTVV.

The genes are TRBV7-9 and TRBJ2-7; 7 bases map to TRBD1. The CDR3 loop spans 14 amino acids. The germline gives CDR1 SEHNR, CDR2 FQNEAQ (reference sequence). The V and J ends lost 5 bases and 2 bases, in that order; junction bases with no gene match: 6. CDR3 nucleotide sequence: TGTGCCAGCAGCCGCCGGGACAGACCCTACGAGCAGTACTTC. Its translation: CASSRRDRPYEQYF.

This clonotype has just a few counts. The chain links TRBV7-8 to TRBJ2-1; TRBD2 aligns across 8 bases. V gave up 5 bases and J gave up 8 bases; unmatched junction bases: 8. The CDR3 covers 14 residues. Per germline, CDR1 SGHVS and CDR2 FQNEAQ. CDR3 DNA sequence: TGTGCCAGCAGCCCCCCCACGGGGGGGGATGAGCAGTTCTTC. Its translation is CASSPPTGGDEQFF. Based on the CDR3 plus reference TRBV7-8 and TRBJ2-1, the full variable domain is GAGVSQSPRYKVAKRGQDVALRCDPISGHVSLFWYQQALGQGPEFLTYFQNEAQLDKSGLPSDRFFAERPEGSVSTLKIQRTQQEDSAVYLCASSPPTGGDEQFFGPGTRLTVL.

The chain is built from TRBV20-1 and TRBJ2-1, with TRBD1 identical over 9 bases. This CDR3 contains 14 residues. Germline CDR1 is DFQATT and CDR2 is SNEGSKA (reference sequence). With V trimmed by 7 bases and J by 6 bases, 10 bases remained unmatched. The CDR3 coding sequence is TGCAGTGTTCCATTGGGACAGGGATCCAATGAGCAGTTCTTC. Translating gives CSVPLGQGSNEQFF.

This clonotype was picked up one time. CDR3 DNA sequence: TGCGCCAGCAGCGCTAGAGGGGGTGAGACCCAGTACTTC. Translation: CASSARGGETQYF. This rearrangement joins TRBV5-1 to TRBJ2-5; D possibly corresponds to TRBD1 (6 bases). The CDR3 extends over 13 amino acids. Germline assignment: CDR1 SGHRS and CDR2 YFSETQ. V lost 4 bases, J lost 5 bases, and 12 bases lay in between.

The chain recombines TRBV10-3 with TRBJ1-1, with a weak D call TRBD1 (5 bases). V lost 7 bases and J 1 base, leaving 10 bases between the germline ends. The CDR3 is 13 residues long. Germline-derived CDR1 and CDR2 are ENHRY and SYGVKD. Here the CDR3 DNA reads TGTGCCATCACCCTAGGGGAGAACACTGAAGCTTTCTTT. Translation gives CAITLGENTEAFF.

This clonotype showed up just a few times. The CDR3 DNA sequence: TGTGCCAGCAGTTCACCGGGACCAGGTCGAGACACCATATATTTT. This translates into CASSSPGPGRDTIYF. The rearrangement links TRBV12-3 or TRBV12-4 to TRBJ1-3; D possibly corresponds to TRBD1 (5 bases). V lost 4 bases and J 8 bases, leaving 18 bases between the germline ends. The CDR3 extends over 15 amino acids.

This clonotype was detected a few times. The rearrangement uses TRBV20-1 and TRBJ2-3; D may be TRBD2 (7 bases). The length of the CDR3 is 14 residues. With 8 bases removed from V and 6 bases from J, the gap between germline ends came to 21 bases. The germline V gene encodes CDR1 DFQATT and CDR2 SNEGSKA (reference sequence). CDR3 sequence: CSSPGRGPADTQYF. The CDR3 nucleotides are TGCAGTTCCCCGGGGCGGGGGCCTGCGGATACGCAGTATTTT.

This clonotype was seen many times. The chain has TRBV4-1 and TRBJ1-1; D unresolved. V was clipped by 1 base and J by 3 bases, with 12 bases between them. Germline V lookup: CDR1 MGHRA, CDR2 YSYEKL. The CDR3 is made up of 15 amino acids. The chain's CDR3 is CASSQVGGSYTEAFF. The DNA of the CDR3 is TGCGCCAGCAGCCAAGTGGGAGGGTCTTACACTGAAGCTTTCTTT.

Only a few counts were recorded for this clonotype. V usage is TRBV2 and J usage is TRBJ2-5; TRBD2 matches at 8 bases. The trim removed 9 bases at V and 4 bases at J, leaving 7 bases unmatched. The CDR3 extends over 13 amino acids. Germline loops: CDR1 SNHLY, CDR2 FYNNEI. CDR3 sequence: CASTGTRGETQYF. CDR3 nucleotide sequence: TGTGCCAGTACCGGGACTAGAGGAGAGACCCAGTACTTC.

A few counts support this clonotype. This chain joins TRBV4-2 and TRBJ2-3; 12 bases line up with TRBD1. CDR1 is LGHNA and CDR2 is YNFKEQ in the germline V gene. Trimming took 5 bases from V and 2 from J; bases not matched to a gene: 5. CDR3 length equals 16 residues. The CDR3 reads CASSVGQGADTDTQYF. In DNA form, the CDR3 reads TGTGCCAGCAGCGTGGGACAGGGGGCCGACACAGATACGCAGTATTTT.

The chain recombines TRBV7-7 with TRBJ2-3, with 9 bases lining up with TRBD2. Germline CDR1 reads SSHAT; CDR2 reads FNYEAQ (reference sequence). After removal of 5 bases from V and 3 bases from J, the junction contained 12 bases not matched to a gene. This CDR3 comprises 17 residues. For the CDR3, the DNA is TGTGCCAGCAGCCCCAGAACCGGGACTAGCAAGACAGATACGCAGTATTTT. This gives the protein CASSPRTGTSKTDTQYF.

The table lists this clonotype with a few counts. The chain combines TRBV6-6 with TRBJ2-1; D tentatively fits TRBD1 or TRBD2 (5 bases each). CDR1 and CDR2 (germline): MNHNY, SVGAGI (reference sequence). This CDR3 contains 15 residues. Deletions cut 2 bases from V and 9 bases from J, with 17 bases between. CDR3 nucleotides: TGTGCCAGCAGTTACGATGCGTCGGGGCGTGGTGAGCAGTTCTTC. Amino acid sequence: CASSYDASGRGEQFF.

The V call is TRBV27, the J call TRBJ1-6, with 7 bases that match TRBD1. The trim removed 5 bases at V and 8 bases at J, leaving 12 bases unmatched. Germline V gives CDR1 MNHEY, CDR2 SMNVEV (reference sequence). The CDR3 contains 16 residues. CDR3 sequence reads: CASSHSRDRRDSPLHF. The CDR3, as DNA: TGTGCCAGCAGTCACTCGCGGGACAGAAGGGATTCACCCCTCCACTTT.

There are a few counts of this clonotype. The chain employs TRBV10-3 and TRBJ1-1; D gene unclear. The CDR3 totals 17 residues. From germline, CDR1 is ENHRY and CDR2 SYGVKD. The V and J ends lost 11 bases and 0 bases respectively, with 25 bases between them. CDR3 amino acids: CASLGSQGALLNTEAFF. The CDR3 DNA is TGTGCCTCTTTGGGGTCGCAAGGAGCCCTTTTGAACACTGAAGCTTTCTTT.

The chain recombines TRBV7-2 with TRBJ1-6; D may be TRBD1 (5 bases). Per the germline V gene, CDR1 is SGHTA and CDR2 is FQGNSA. Trimming removed 4 bases from V and 8 bases from J, with 12 bases in between. This CDR3 is built from 14 residues. The CDR3 here is CASSWQGAYSPLHF. CDR3 coding DNA: TGTGCCAGCAGCTGGCAGGGCGCGTATTCACCCCTCCACTTT.

With regard to this clonotype: One end of the junction is discordant with germline, which a read error may explain. The gene calls are TRBV6-5 and TRBJ2-3, with 7 bases fitting TRBD1. There are 13 residues in the CDR3. The germline CDR1 and CDR2 sequences are MNHEY and SVGAGI. The DNA for the CDR3 is TGTGCCAGCAGGACAGGGAACACAGATTCGCAGTATTTT. This encodes CASRTGNTDSQYF.

The chain is built from TRBV7-2 and TRBJ2-5; TRBD1 aligns across 7 bases. From germline, CDR1 is SGHTA and CDR2 FQGNSA. The CDR3 spans 14 residues. Germline trimming cut 7 bases from V and 4 bases from J; bases unmatched to any gene: 9. In nucleotides, the CDR3 is TGTGCCAGCACCCCCCGACAGGGCGGAGAGACCCAGTACTTC. This gives the protein CASTPRQGGETQYF.

The rearrangement uses TRBV7-3 and TRBJ2-3; TRBD2 matches at 8 bases. CDR3 length equals 15 residues. Germline V gene sequence: CDR1 SGHTA, CDR2 FQGTGA. V was clipped by 4 bases and J by 1 base; unmatched bases: 4. The CDR3 spells CASSSHGGGTDTQYF. The CDR3 DNA sequence: TGTGCCAGCAGCTCCCACGGGGGGGGCACAGATACGCAGTATTTT.

This clonotype occurred a few times. This chain connects TRBV9 to TRBJ2-4; 8 bases align to TRBD1. V lost 3 bases, J lost 7 bases, and 6 bases stayed unmatched. CDR3 length: 14 residues. The germline CDR1 and CDR2 sequences are SGDLS and YYNGEE. The CDR3 DNA is TGTGCCAGCAGCGCGGGACAGGAGGGGAACATTCAGTACTTC. This sequence encodes CASSAGQEGNIQYF.

This clonotype occurred many times. The V gene is TRBV5-5, the J gene TRBJ2-2, with TRBD2 as a possible D gene (6 bases). Germline assignment: CDR1 SGHKS and CDR2 YYEKEE (reference sequence). V was clipped by 1 base and J by 6 bases, with 7 bases between them. This CDR3 is built from 13 residues. CDR3 DNA: TGTGCCAGCAGCTTGCCGGGGGCCGGGGAGCTGTTTTTT. Amino acid sequence: CASSLPGAGELFF.